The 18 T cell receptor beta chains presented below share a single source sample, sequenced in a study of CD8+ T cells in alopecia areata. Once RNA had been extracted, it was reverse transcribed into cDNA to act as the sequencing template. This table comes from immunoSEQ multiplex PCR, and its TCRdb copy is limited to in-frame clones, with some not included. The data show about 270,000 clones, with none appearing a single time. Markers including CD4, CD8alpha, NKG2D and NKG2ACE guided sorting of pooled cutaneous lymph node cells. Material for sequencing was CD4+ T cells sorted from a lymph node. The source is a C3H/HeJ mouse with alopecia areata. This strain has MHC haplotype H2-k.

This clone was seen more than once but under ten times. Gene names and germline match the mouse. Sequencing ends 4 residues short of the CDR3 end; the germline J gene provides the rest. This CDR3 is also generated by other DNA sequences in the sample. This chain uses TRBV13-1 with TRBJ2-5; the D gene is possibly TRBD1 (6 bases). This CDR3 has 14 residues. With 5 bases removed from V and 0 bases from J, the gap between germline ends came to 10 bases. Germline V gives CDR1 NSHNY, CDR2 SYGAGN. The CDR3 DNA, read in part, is TGTGCCAGCAGCGGGACAATTAACCAAGAC. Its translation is CASSGTINQD. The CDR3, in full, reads CASSGTINQDTQYF.

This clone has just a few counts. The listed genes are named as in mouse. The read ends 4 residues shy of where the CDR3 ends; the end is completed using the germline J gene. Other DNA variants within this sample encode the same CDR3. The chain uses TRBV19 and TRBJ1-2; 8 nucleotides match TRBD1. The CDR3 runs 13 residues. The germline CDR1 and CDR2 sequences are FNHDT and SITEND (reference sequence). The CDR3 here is CASSQGARSDYTF. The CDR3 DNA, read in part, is TGTGCCAGCAGTCAGGGGGCGCGGTCC. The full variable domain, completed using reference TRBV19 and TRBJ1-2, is GGIITQTPKFLIGQEGQKLTLKCQQNFNHDTMYWYRQDSGKGLRLIYYSITENDLQKGDLSEGYDASREKKSSFSLTVTSAQKNEMAVFLCASSQGARSDYTFGSGTRLLVI.

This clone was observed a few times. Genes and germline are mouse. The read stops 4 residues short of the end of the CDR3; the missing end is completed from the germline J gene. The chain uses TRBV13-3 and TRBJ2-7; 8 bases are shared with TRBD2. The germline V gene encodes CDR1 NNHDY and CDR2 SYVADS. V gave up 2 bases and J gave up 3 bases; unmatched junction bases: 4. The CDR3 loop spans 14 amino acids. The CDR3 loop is CASSEETGDYEQYF. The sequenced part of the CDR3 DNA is TGTGCCAGCAGTGAGGAGACTGGGGACTAT.

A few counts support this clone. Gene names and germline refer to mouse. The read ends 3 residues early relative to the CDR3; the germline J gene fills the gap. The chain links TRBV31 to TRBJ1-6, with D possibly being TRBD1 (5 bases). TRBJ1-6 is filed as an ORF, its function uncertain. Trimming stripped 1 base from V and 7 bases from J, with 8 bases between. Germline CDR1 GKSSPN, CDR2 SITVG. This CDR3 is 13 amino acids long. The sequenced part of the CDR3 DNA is TGTGCCTGGAGTCCAGGGCACAATTCGCCC. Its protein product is CAWSPGHNSP. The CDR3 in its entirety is CAWSPGHNSPLYF.

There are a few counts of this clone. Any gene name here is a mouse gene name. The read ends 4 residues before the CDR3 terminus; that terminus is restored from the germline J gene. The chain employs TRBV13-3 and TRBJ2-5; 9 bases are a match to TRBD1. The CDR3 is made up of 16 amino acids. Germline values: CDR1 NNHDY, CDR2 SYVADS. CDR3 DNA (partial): TGTGCCAGCAGTGATGGGACAGGGGAAAGGGGAGAC. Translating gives CASSDGTGERGD. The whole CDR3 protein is CASSDGTGERGDTQYF.

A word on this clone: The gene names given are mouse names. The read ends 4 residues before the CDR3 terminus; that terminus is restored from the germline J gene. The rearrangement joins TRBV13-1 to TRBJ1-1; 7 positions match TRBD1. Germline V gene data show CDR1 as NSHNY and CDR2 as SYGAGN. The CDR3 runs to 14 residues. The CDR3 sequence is CASSDPGGRTEVFF. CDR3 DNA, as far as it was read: TGTGCCAGCAGTGACCCAGGGGGGAGGACA.

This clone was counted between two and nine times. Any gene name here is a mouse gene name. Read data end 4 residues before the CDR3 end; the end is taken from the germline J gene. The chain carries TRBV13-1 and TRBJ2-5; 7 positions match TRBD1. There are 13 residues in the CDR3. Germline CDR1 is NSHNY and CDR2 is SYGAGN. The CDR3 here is CASSDRGIDTQYF. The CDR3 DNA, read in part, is TGTGCCAGCAGTGACAGGGGGATAGAC.

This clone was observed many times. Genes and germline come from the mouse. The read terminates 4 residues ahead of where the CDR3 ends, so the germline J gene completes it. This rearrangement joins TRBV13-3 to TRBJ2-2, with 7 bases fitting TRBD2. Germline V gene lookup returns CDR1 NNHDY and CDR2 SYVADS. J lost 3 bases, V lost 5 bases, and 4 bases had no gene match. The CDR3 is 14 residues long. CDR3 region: CASRGLLDTGQLYF. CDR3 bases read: TGTGCCAGCAGGGGACTGTTGGACACCGGG.

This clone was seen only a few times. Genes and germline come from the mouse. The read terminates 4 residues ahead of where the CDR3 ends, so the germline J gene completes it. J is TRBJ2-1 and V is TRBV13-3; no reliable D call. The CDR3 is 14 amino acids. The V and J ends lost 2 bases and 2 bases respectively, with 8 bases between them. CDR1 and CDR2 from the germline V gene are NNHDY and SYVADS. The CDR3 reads CASSERQDYAEQFF. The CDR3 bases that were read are TGTGCCAGCAGTGAGAGACAAGACTATGCT.

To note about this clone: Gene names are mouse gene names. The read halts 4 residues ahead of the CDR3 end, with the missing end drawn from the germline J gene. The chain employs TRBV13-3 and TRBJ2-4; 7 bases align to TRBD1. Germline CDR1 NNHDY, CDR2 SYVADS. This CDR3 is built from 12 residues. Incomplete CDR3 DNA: TGTGCCAGCAGTCGGGACAGAAAC. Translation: CASSRDRN. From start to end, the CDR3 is CASSRDRNTLYF.

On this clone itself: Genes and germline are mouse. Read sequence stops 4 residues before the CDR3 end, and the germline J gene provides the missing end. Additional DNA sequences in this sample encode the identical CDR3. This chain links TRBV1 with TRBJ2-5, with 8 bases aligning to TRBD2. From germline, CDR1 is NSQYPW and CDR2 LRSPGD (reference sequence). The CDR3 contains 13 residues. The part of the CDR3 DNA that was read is TGCACCTGCAGTGCGTGGGGGGGAGAC. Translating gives CTCSAWGGD. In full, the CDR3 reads CTCSAWGGDTQYF.

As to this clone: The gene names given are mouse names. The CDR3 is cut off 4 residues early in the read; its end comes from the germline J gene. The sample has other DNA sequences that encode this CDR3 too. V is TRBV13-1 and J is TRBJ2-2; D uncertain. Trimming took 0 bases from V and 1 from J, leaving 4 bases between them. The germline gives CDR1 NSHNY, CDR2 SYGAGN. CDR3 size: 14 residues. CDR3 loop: CASSDALNTGQLYF. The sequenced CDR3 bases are TGTGCCAGCAGTGATGCACTAAACACCGGG.

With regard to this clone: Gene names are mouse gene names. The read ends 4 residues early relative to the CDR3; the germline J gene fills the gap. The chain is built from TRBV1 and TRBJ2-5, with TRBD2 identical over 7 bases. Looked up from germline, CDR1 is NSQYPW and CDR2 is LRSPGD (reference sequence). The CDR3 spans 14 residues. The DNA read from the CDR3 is TGCACCTGCAGTGCAGGGGGGGGGACAGAC. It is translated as CTCSAGGGTD. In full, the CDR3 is CTCSAGGGTDTQYF.

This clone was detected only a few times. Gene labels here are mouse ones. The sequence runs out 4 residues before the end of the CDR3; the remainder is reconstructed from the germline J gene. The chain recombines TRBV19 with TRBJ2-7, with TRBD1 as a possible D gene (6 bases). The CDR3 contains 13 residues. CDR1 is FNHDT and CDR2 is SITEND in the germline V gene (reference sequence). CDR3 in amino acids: CASSIGDKYEQYF. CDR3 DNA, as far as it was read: TGTGCCAGCAGTATAGGGGACAAATAT.

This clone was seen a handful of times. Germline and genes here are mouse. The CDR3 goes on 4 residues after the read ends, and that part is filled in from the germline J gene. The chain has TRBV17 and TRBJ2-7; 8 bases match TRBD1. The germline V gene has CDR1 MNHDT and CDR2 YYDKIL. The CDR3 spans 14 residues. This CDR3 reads CASSRGTGRDEQYF. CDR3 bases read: TGTGCTAGCAGTAGAGGGACAGGGAGGGAT. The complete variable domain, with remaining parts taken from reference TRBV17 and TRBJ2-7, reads DTTVKQNPRYKLARVGKPVNLICSQTMNHDTMYWYQKKPNQAPKLLLFYYDKILNREADTFEKFQSSRPNNSFCSLYIGSAGLEYSAMYLCASSRGTGRDEQYFGPGTRLTVL.

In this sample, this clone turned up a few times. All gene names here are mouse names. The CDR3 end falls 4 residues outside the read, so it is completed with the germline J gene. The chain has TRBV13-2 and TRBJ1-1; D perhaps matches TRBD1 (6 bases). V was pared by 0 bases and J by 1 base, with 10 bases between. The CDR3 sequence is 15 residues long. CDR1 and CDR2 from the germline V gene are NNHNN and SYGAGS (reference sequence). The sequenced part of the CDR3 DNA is TGTGCCAGCGGTGATGAGGGGGGGAAAAACACA. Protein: CASGDEGGKNT. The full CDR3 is CASGDEGGKNTEVFF.

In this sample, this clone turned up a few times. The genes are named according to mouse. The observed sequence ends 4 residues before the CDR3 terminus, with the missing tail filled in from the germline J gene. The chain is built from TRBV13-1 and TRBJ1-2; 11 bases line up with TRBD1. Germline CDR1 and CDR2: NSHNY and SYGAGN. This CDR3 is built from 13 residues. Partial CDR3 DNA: TGTGCCAGCAGTGCCGGGACAGGGGGC. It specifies CASSAGTGG. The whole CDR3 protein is CASSAGTGGDYTF.

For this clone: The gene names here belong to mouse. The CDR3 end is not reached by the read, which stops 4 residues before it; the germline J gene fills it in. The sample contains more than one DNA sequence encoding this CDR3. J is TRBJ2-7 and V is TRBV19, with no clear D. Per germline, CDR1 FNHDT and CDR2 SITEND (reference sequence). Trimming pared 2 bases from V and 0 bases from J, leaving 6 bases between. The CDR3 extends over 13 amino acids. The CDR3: CASSIRSSYEQYF. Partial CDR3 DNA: TGTGCCAGCAGTATCCGCAGCTCCTAT.